One and the same sample provided the 6 T cell receptor beta chains below, sequenced in a study of blood T cell repertoires in COVID-19. TCRdb's table, derived via immunoSEQ multiplex PCR, lists solely in-frame clones and lacks some. The repertoire includes 280,000 or so clones, about 83% of them detected once, and 8% to 10% sits in the top ten. The sequenced sample was peripheral blood. The receptor set was obtained from a woman aged 50 to 60 who had recovered from COVID-19.

The chain recombines TRBV5-1 with TRBJ1-1; D call uncertain. This CDR3 is 16 amino acids long. The germline V gene has CDR1 SGHRS and CDR2 YFSETQ. V was pared by 1 base and J by 0 bases, with 13 bases between. In nucleotides, the CDR3 is TGCGCCAGCAGCTTGCAGTTGAGGTCCATGAACACTGAAGCTTTCTTT. Its translation is CASSLQLRSMNTEAFF.

The chain uses TRBV6-5 and TRBJ2-2; 8 bases map to TRBD1. J lost 6 bases, V lost 5 bases, and 2 bases had no gene match. Germline-derived CDR1 and CDR2 are MNHEY and SVGAGI. The CDR3 contains 13 residues. In DNA, the CDR3 is TGTGCCAGCAGTCACAGGGGGGCCGGGGAGCTGTTTTTT. Its protein product is CASSHRGAGELFF.

The chain is built from TRBV10-3 and TRBJ2-7; weak D call: TRBD2 (6 bases). Germline-derived CDR1 and CDR2 are ENHRY and SYGVKD. The CDR3 sequence is 17 residues long. Trimming shortened V by 5 bases and J by 6 bases, and 26 bases separated the two germline ends. CDR3 DNA: TGTGCCATCAGTCCTCAAAGAGGAGGGAAGGGACGCGCCGAGCAGTACTTC. Translation gives CAISPQRGGKGRAEQYF.

The genes are TRBV28 and TRBJ2-2; TRBD1 agrees at 7 bases. Losses at the gene ends were 8 bases for V and 6 bases for J; bases not matched to a gene: 9. The length of the CDR3 is 14 residues. Germline values: CDR1 MDHEN, CDR2 SYDVKM. CDR3 region: CASGTTGSPGELFF. The CDR3 DNA reads as TGTGCCAGCGGTACGACAGGGTCACCCGGGGAGCTGTTTTTT.

This clone has just one count. V usage is TRBV4-3 and J usage is TRBJ1-2, with D unresolved. Germline values: CDR1 LGHNA, CDR2 YSLEER. This CDR3 is built from 15 residues. The V gene lost 0 bases and the J gene lost 0 bases, with 8 bases spanning the gap. The CDR3, as DNA: TGCGCCAGCAGCCAAGACGCAGCGACTAACTATGGCTACACCTTC. Its translation: CASSQDAATNYGYTF.

The chain combines TRBV7-8 with TRBJ2-5, with TRBD1 identical over 7 bases. The V and J ends lost 5 bases and 4 bases, in that order; junction bases with no gene match: 4. The CDR3 totals 13 residues. Germline V gives CDR1 SGHVS, CDR2 FQNEAQ. Written as DNA, the CDR3 is TGTGCCAGCAGCGCACAGGGGCTAGAGACCCAGTACTTC. Translating it yields CASSAQGLETQYF.